Sequencing of this T cell receptor (beta chain) was carried out in a study of molecular identifiers for immune sequencing clone quantification. In this sample, this clonotype turned up many times. The antigen is undetermined. CDR3 size: 16 residues. The germline V gene encodes CDR1 GTSNPN and CDR2 SVGIG (reference sequence). The V and J ends lost 2 bases and 1 base, in that order; junction bases with no gene match: 9. Findings and caveats of the study: More than 850,000 naive cells reportedly did not prevent detection of spiked Jurkat TCR RNA from one cell. Because of identical TCR molecules sharing a barcode, sizes of highly expanded clones could be underestimated.

Both previously described methods and listed TCR primers were employed to make bulk TCR libraries. One entry per CDR3 protein results from TCRdb running MiXCR on the PCR reads. The table has over 550,000 distinct CDR3 sequences, 25% seen once. When naive CD8 T cells were sorted, they were gated as CD8+CD4-CCR7+CD45RA+. Sequenced material: naive CD8+ T cells from blood, with Jurkat cell RNA spiked in. As for subset: FACS-sorted CD8+CD4-CCR7+CD45RA+ naive T cells. The V call is TRBV30, the J call TRBJ2-7; the match to TRBD2 covers 9 bases. The clonotype was recovered from a human donor in good health. Some libraries in this study had Jurkat cell RNA spiked in. DNA for the CDR3: TGTGCCTGGAGTCCGGGACTAGCCCGGAGGTCCTACGAGCAGTACTTC. As protein: CAWSPGLARRSYEQYF.